This section outlines one T cell receptor beta chain sequence together with its context. Its antigen remains unknown. These data are taken from a study of post-analysis software for immune sequencing data. V was clipped by 9 bases and J by 0 bases; unmatched bases: 3. The germline CDR1 and CDR2 sequences are KGHDR and SFDVKD. The CDR3 consists of 16 residues. Sequencing libraries made from TCR beta cDNA carried unique molecular identifiers. Using its own MiXCR run on the PCR reads, TCRdb lists one record per CDR3 protein. The sample has around 200,000 distinct CDR3 sequences, approximately 30% seen once. Findings and limits, study-wide: Among 5 or 6 TRBV segments more frequent in patients than controls were TRBV5-6, TRBV5-1 and TRBV20-1. Versus controls, multiple sclerosis patients showed significantly lower diversity (normalized Chao1).

The TCR was taken from a girl under 18 with multiple sclerosis. Source material: blood. The genes are TRBV24-1 and TRBJ2-1; TRBD2 agrees at 14 bases. CDR3 sequence (DNA): TGTGCCACCTGGGGGACTAGCGGGAGCTCCTACAATGAGCAGTTCTTC. Translated, it gives CATWGTSGSSYNEQFF.